This paragraph covers one T cell receptor (beta chain) sequence. The antigen is unknown. This sample is part of a study of OX40 agonist ivuxolimab in advanced cancers. Clones were sequenced by immunoSEQ multiplex PCR, and TCRdb holds only the in-frame ones, with some missing. Among about 89,000 clones listed, 88% were seen once. Study outcomes and limitations: Antigen specificity was not determined for the expanded peripheral T cells.

The CDR3 runs 13 residues. Trimming removed 6 bases at V and 6 bases at J, with 14 bases between. Germline CDR1 reads LNHDA; CDR2 reads SQIVND (reference sequence). Blood was sampled at baseline, cycle 4 day 1, and cycle 7 day 1. The source is an adult with an advanced solid tumor such as melanoma, head and neck, liver or kidney cancer. The material sequenced was CD4+ or CD8+ T cells sorted from blood, taken in a trial of the OX40 agonist ivuxolimab. This chain links TRBV19 with TRBJ2-5; TRBD2 might be the D (6 bases). Here the CDR3 reads CASRGTEGKTQYF. The CDR3 nucleotides read TGTGCCAGTAGGGGGACGGAGGGGAAGACCCAGTACTTC.